One sample yielded the 30 T cell receptor beta chains listed below, sequenced in a study of radiotherapy plus CTLA-4 blockade in lung cancer. Method: immunoSEQ multiplex PCR; TCRdb's copy keeps in-frame clones and lacks some. The table has about 97,000 clones, around 74% seen once; the top ten hold approximately 2.6%. This specimen was peripheral blood, taken from a patient treated with radiotherapy plus ipilimumab. These receptors originate from a human donor with non-small cell lung cancer who had a partial response to radiotherapy plus ipilimumab. Some clones in this sample may be carry-over from other donors' samples.

This clone occurred a few times. The CDR3 is CASSLAGQGAGSYGYTF. DNA of the CDR3: TGTGCCAGCAGCTTAGCTGGACAGGGGGCGGGGAGCTATGGCTACACCTTC. The chain recombines TRBV7-2 with TRBJ1-2, with TRBD1 matching 11 bases. Germline CDR1 is SGHTA and CDR2 is FQGNSA. This CDR3 contains 17 residues. V lost 0 bases, J lost 4 bases, and 7 bases stayed unmatched.

The gene calls are TRBV5-6 and TRBJ1-6; D unresolved. Per the germline V gene, CDR1 is SGHDT and CDR2 is YYEEEE. The CDR3 sequence is 12 residues long. The V gene lost 3 bases and the J gene lost 9 bases, with 7 bases spanning the gap. CDR3 sequence: CASSYLSSPLHF. The CDR3, as DNA: TGTGCCAGCAGCTACCTGAGTTCACCCCTCCACTTT.

This chain connects TRBV6-1 to TRBJ2-3; TRBD1 is a possible D gene (5 bases). Germline assignment: CDR1 MNHNS and CDR2 SASEGT. V gave up 7 bases and J gave up 4 bases, with 9 bases separating them. This CDR3 is built from 12 residues. CDR3 DNA sequence: TGTGCCAGCACAGGGATACCAGATACGCAGTATTTT. Its protein product is CASTGIPDTQYF.

The chain carries TRBV7-2 and TRBJ2-5, with D perhaps TRBD2 (7 bases). Germline lookup yields CDR1 SGHTA and CDR2 FQGNSA. With 3 bases removed from V and 3 bases from J, the gap between germline ends came to 11 bases. The CDR3 covers 14 residues. The CDR3 DNA reads as TGTGCCAGCAGCTTCCGCGGGGGCGAAGAGACCCAGTACTTC. Its translation is CASSFRGGEETQYF.

This chain connects TRBV2 to TRBJ1-2, with TRBD1 as a possible D gene (6 bases). The CDR3 has 15 amino acids. Trimming removed 4 bases from V and 2 bases from J, with 14 bases in between. The germline V gene has CDR1 SNHLY and CDR2 FYNNEI. CDR3: CASSAGGGANYGYTF. As DNA, the CDR3 is TGTGCCAGCAGTGCCGGCGGGGGCGCCAACTATGGCTACACCTTC.

The genes are TRBV6-1 and TRBJ1-6, with D possibly matching TRBD1 (6 bases). V lost 0 bases, J lost 13 bases, and 19 bases lay in between. The CDR3 spans 16 residues. CDR1 MNHNS and CDR2 SASEGT come from the germline V gene. CDR3 loop: CASSEAQGTRSVPLHF. CDR3 DNA sequence: TGTGCCAGCAGTGAAGCTCAAGGGACACGGAGCGTTCCCCTCCACTTT.

This clone was counted only a few times. The chain combines TRBV19 with TRBJ1-4, with 7 bases matching TRBD1. The length of the CDR3 is 17 residues. The J segment lost 0 bases and the V segment lost 4 bases, leaving 8 bases of the junction unmatched. In germline, CDR1 is LNHDA, CDR2 SQIVND (reference sequence). As DNA, the CDR3 is TGTGCCAGTAGTAGACGAGGACAGGTTGCAACTAATGAAAAACTGTTTTTT. As protein: CASSRRGQVATNEKLFF.

The chain uses TRBV5-1 and TRBJ2-3; TRBD2 matches at 8 bases. The CDR3 has 16 amino acids. Trimming removed 0 bases from V and 0 bases from J; junction bases left unmatched: 3. Germline V gene lookup returns CDR1 SGHRS and CDR2 YFSETQ. CDR3 nucleotide sequence: TGCGCCAGCAGCTTGGACGGGGGGGGTAGCACAGATACGCAGTATTTT. As protein: CASSLDGGGSTDTQYF.

The rearrangement joins TRBV7-9 to TRBJ1-2, with TRBD1 matching over 9 bases. V lost 4 bases to trimming and J lost 5 bases; unmatched junction nucleotides: 8. The CDR3 loop spans 15 amino acids. Germline values: CDR1 SEHNR, CDR2 FQNEAQ (reference sequence). The CDR3 DNA follows: TGTGCCAGCAGCTATGGCGGGACAGGGCCTTATGGCTACACCTTC. Translating gives CASSYGGTGPYGYTF.

This chain uses TRBV5-1 with TRBJ1-6; 7 bases map to TRBD1. The CDR3 spans 15 residues. The germline V gene encodes CDR1 SGHRS and CDR2 YFSETQ. V lost 4 bases to trimming and J lost 9 bases; unmatched junction nucleotides: 10. CDR3 nucleotides: TGCGCCAGCAGCGGGGGACAGCTGGAAATTTCACCCCTCCACTTT. It is translated as CASSGGQLEISPLHF.

The chain has TRBV18 and TRBJ2-5, with 8 positions matching TRBD2. The J call is doubtful: the DNA matches TRBJ2-7 better. The CDR3 loop spans 16 amino acids. The germline CDR1 and CDR2 sequences are KGHSH and LQKENI. This chain's CDR3 is CASSPFPLAGTYEQYF. CDR3 nucleotides: TGTGCCAGCTCACCCTTCCCGCTAGCGGGCACCTACGAGCAGTACTTC.

This clone was detected once. The chain combines TRBV18 with TRBJ2-6, with 7 bases lining up with TRBD1. Germline CDR1 is KGHSH and CDR2 is LQKENI. With V trimmed by 2 bases and J by 2 bases, 6 bases remained unmatched. The CDR3 is 17 amino acids. The CDR3 sequence is CASSPNPTGAGANVLTF. CDR3 bases: TGTGCCAGCTCACCAAACCCAACAGGGGCTGGGGCCAACGTCCTGACTTTC. Using reference TRBV18 and TRBJ2-6 for the parts outside the CDR3, the full variable domain is NAGVMQNPRHLVRRRGQEARLRCSPMKGHSHVYWYRQLPEEGLKFMVYLQKENIIDESGMPKERFSAEFPKEGPSILRIQQVVRGDSAAYFCASSPNPTGAGANVLTFGAGSRLTVL.

This chain links TRBV5-6 with TRBJ2-7, with a possible D match to TRBD1 (6 bases). Deletions cut 4 bases from V and 6 bases from J, with 17 bases between. Germline V gene sequence: CDR1 SGHDT, CDR2 YYEEEE. This CDR3 is 14 amino acids long. The CDR3: CASSRRNTGFEQYF. For the CDR3, the DNA is TGTGCCAGCAGCCGGAGGAATACAGGGTTCGAGCAGTACTTC. The full variable domain, in which reference TRBV5-6 and TRBJ2-7 provide the parts outside the CDR3, is DAGVTQSPTHLIKTRGQQVTLRCSPKSGHDTVSWYQQALGQGPQFIFQYYEEEERQRGNFPDRFSGHQFPNYSSELNVNALLLGDSALYLCASSRRNTGFEQYFGPGTRLTVT.

This chain links TRBV18 with TRBJ1-5, with TRBD1 matching over 12 bases. The V gene's germline CDR1 is KGHSH and CDR2 LQKENI. With V trimmed by 2 bases and J by 7 bases, 6 bases remained unmatched. The CDR3 sequence is 16 residues long. The CDR3 nucleotides are TGTGCCAGCTCACCATCGGGACAGGGGGCCGGACAGCCCCAGCATTTT. This codes for CASSPSGQGAGQPQHF.

The chain joins TRBV16 to TRBJ2-1; D is perhaps TRBD2 (6 bases). The V end lost 7 bases, the J end lost 8 bases, and 18 bases lay between the germline ends. The germline gives CDR1 KGHSY, CDR2 FQNENV. The length of the CDR3 is 14 residues. The CDR3 region has the DNA TGTGCCAGCACCAAGGGACTGCTAGGCGATGAGCAGTTCTTC. It specifies CASTKGLLGDEQFF.

The V and J genes are TRBV7-3 and TRBJ2-5, with D perhaps matching TRBD1 (5 bases). The CDR3 runs 12 residues. CDR1 is SGHTA, CDR2 FQGTGA, per germline. The V end was cut by 2 bases, the J end by 6 bases, with 7 bases between. CDR3 DNA sequence: TGTGCCAGCAGCTTAGACAGCAAGACCCAGTACTTC. Translated: CASSLDSKTQYF. The full variable domain, with the rest looked up from reference TRBV7-3 and TRBJ2-5, is GAGVSQTPSNKVTEKGKYVELRCDPISGHTALYWYRQSLGQGPEFLIYFQGTGAADDSGLPNDRFFAVRPEGSVSTLKIQRTERGDSAVYLCASSLDSKTQYFGPGTRLLVL.

The chain combines TRBV4-2 with TRBJ1-2, with D tentatively TRBD1 (6 bases). The germline gives CDR1 LGHNA, CDR2 YNFKEQ. Trimming removed 1 base from V and 3 bases from J, with 15 bases in between. This CDR3 is 16 amino acids long. CDR3 residues: CASSQALRGKDYGYTF. CDR3 bases: TGTGCCAGCAGCCAAGCCTTAAGGGGGAAGGACTATGGCTACACCTTC.

The chain is built from TRBV19 and TRBJ2-3, with 10 bases matching TRBD1. Germline V CDR1 and CDR2: LNHDA, SQIVND (reference sequence). V trimming: 6 bases; J trimming: 6 bases; junction bases outside the gene matches: 9. The CDR3 loop spans 15 amino acids. CDR3: CASRTGTGARDTQYF. The CDR3, as DNA: TGTGCCAGTAGGACCGGGACAGGGGCTCGGGATACGCAGTATTTT.

The chain joins TRBV6-5 to TRBJ1-4; weak D call: TRBD1 (6 bases). Trimming stripped 6 bases from V and 7 bases from J, with 18 bases between. This CDR3 is 15 amino acids long. The V gene's germline CDR1 is MNHEY and CDR2 SVGAGI. DNA of the CDR3: TGTGCCAGCAGCCCCGGACAGAACCATATTGAAAAACTGTTTTTT. This sequence encodes CASSPGQNHIEKLFF.

The CDR3 is CASRPGLAGGNQFF. CDR3 nucleotide sequence: TGTGCCAGCAGACCGGGACTAGCGGGAGGGAATCAGTTCTTC. The V and J genes are TRBV2 and TRBJ2-1; 16 bases match TRBD2. Germline CDR1 and CDR2: SNHLY and FYNNEI. The length of the CDR3 is 14 residues. Losses at the gene ends were 6 bases for V and 13 bases for J; bases not matched to a gene: 6.

The rearrangement uses TRBV27 and TRBJ2-3; 11 bases are shared with TRBD1. This CDR3 is 16 amino acids long. Germline assignment: CDR1 MNHEY and CDR2 SMNVEV (reference sequence). The V segment lost 1 base and the J segment 2 bases; nucleotides outside the gene matches: 2. CDR3 nucleotide sequence: TGTGCCAGCAGTTTATGGACAGGGGGCCTCACAGATACGCAGTATTTT. This encodes CASSLWTGGLTDTQYF.

The CDR3 nucleotides are TGTGCCAGCAGCGTAGCGCCCGCGGGCGGACCCTATGGCTACACCTTC. Its translation: CASSVAPAGGPYGYTF. V usage is TRBV9 and J usage is TRBJ1-2; D is unresolved. Germline V CDR1 and CDR2: SGDLS, YYNGEE. This CDR3 has 16 amino acids. V lost 0 bases and J lost 4, with 16 bases in between.

This chain uses TRBV25-1 with TRBJ2-3; D not resolved. The CDR3 covers 13 residues. V dropped 9 bases and J dropped 2 bases, with 12 bases sitting between them. Germline values: CDR1 MGHDK, CDR2 SYGVNS. CDR3 protein: CASYSRYTDTQYF. CDR3 DNA: TGTGCCAGTTATAGCCGATACACAGATACGCAGTATTTT.

This chain uses TRBV7-2 with TRBJ2-1, with 9 bases that match TRBD2. The CDR3 has 15 residues. Germline loops: CDR1 SGHTA, CDR2 FQGNSA. J lost 9 bases, V lost 5 bases, and 11 bases had no gene match. The CDR3 loop reads CASSPIAGAAGEQFF. CDR3 DNA: TGTGCCAGCAGCCCAATAGCGGGAGCGGCGGGTGAGCAGTTCTTC. Together with reference TRBV7-2 and TRBJ2-1, the CDR3 gives the full variable domain: GAGVSQSPSNKVTEKGKDVELRCDPISGHTALYWYRQSLGQGLEFLIYFQGNSAPDKSGLPSDRFSAERTGGSVSTLTIQRTQQEDSAVYLCASSPIAGAAGEQFFGPGTRLTVL.

The CDR3 DNA sequence: TGTGCCAGCAGTTTGGCCGGGGAGAACACTGAAGCTTTCTTT. The encoded protein is CASSLAGENTEAFF. This chain uses TRBV28 with TRBJ1-1; D gene ambiguous. Germline lookup yields CDR1 MDHEN and CDR2 SYDVKM. The CDR3 runs to 14 residues. Trimming took 3 bases from V and 1 from J, leaving 9 bases between them.

CDR3 sequence reads: CASSLGVGDEQFF. CDR3 bases: TGTGCCAGCAGCTTAGGGGTAGGGGATGAGCAGTTCTTC. V gene TRBV7-9 combines with J gene TRBJ2-1; a possible D gene is TRBD1 (5 bases). The germline gives CDR1 SEHNR, CDR2 FQNEAQ (reference sequence). CDR3 length equals 13 residues. V was clipped by 1 base and J by 8 bases, with 9 bases between them. The full variable domain, completed using reference TRBV7-9 and TRBJ2-1, is DTGVSQNPRHKITKRGQNVTFRCDPISEHNRLYWYRQTLGQGPEFLTYFQNEAQLEKSRLLSDRFSAERPKGSFSTLEIQRTEQGDSAMYLCASSLGVGDEQFFGPGTRLTVL.

The V call is TRBV28, the J call TRBJ2-7; no reliable D call. Trimming pared 6 bases from V and 7 bases from J, leaving 13 bases between. CDR3 size: 12 residues. Germline CDR1 reads MDHEN; CDR2 reads SYDVKM. The CDR3 DNA follows: TGTGCCAGCAGCTACCGCAAAAGTGAGCAGTACTTC. Translation: CASSYRKSEQYF.

This clone has just one count. This sequence joins TRBV5-1 and TRBJ1-1, with D hard to call. The CDR3 extends over 13 amino acids. V was trimmed by 1 base and J by 5 bases, leaving 9 bases between them. Germline V gives CDR1 SGHRS, CDR2 YFSETQ. The CDR3 region has the DNA TGCGCCAGCAGCTTGTCTCGGGAAACTGAAGCTTTCTTT. It specifies CASSLSRETEAFF.

The rearrangement joins TRBV10-3 to TRBJ2-1; tentative D call: TRBD1 (6 bases). The germline V and J ends were trimmed by 4 bases and 2 bases, with 15 bases remaining between them. The CDR3 spans 16 residues. Germline-derived CDR1 and CDR2 are ENHRY and SYGVKD. The CDR3 spells CAISGGQGTTYNEQFF. CDR3 DNA: TGTGCCATCAGTGGCGGTCAGGGGACAACCTACAATGAGCAGTTCTTC.

The chain has TRBV5-8 and TRBJ1-2; no reliable D call. This CDR3 comprises 12 residues. Germline assignment: CDR1 SGHTS and CDR2 YDEGEE. Trimming removed 2 bases at V and 5 bases at J, with 7 bases between. For the CDR3, the DNA is TGTGCCAGCAGCTTCTCGGGGTATGGCTACACCTTC. Translating gives CASSFSGYGYTF.